This T cell receptor beta chain derives from a study of spatial heterogeneity in lung cancer. The time point: sample taken at primary tumor resection. The study sequenced unsorted whole RNA from tumor, nontumor lung or frozen PBMC. CDR1 and CDR2 (germline): MNHEY, SVGAGI. The CDR3 runs 12 residues. V gave up 2 bases and J gave up 9 bases, with 10 bases separating them. This clonotype ranks as medium-sized. The antigen is undetermined. The size of this beta chain means little, since it is a stray read in a library made for alpha chains. General study findings and limits: Tumoral mutation counts were tracked by counts of expanded intratumoral alpha and beta TCRs.

Unique molecular identifiers, one per molecule, were present on every TCR cDNA molecule. MiXCR, applied by TCRdb to the 5' RACE reads, yields one record per CDR3 protein. The sample carries some 2,500 distinct CDR3 sequences, roughly 5.8% recorded once. The material sequenced was lung tumor tissue, taken at surgery. The clonotype originates from a male donor with early-stage non-small cell lung cancer. The chain recombines TRBV6-5 with TRBJ1-1, with D unclear. The CDR3 nucleotides are TGTGCCAGCAGTTACGCCGGCCGCCAAGCTTTCTTT. Amino acid sequence: CASSYAGRQAFF.